This TCR beta chain was sequenced during a study of cytomegalovirus exposure and HLA in healthy donors (dated by TCRdb to the late 2010s). Background for the entire study: In an earlier analysis of 550 to 750 of the donors, 276 Gb of sequence data and approximately 100 million unique TCR beta sequences from 150 million to 200 million T cells were reported. A later analysis re-examined previously published TCR beta repertoires from over 500 donors and added high-resolution HLA genotyping to investigate patterns of TCR occurrence. The study aimed to test whether signatures of past pathogen exposure could be identified by cataloging public T cell receptors. Of the roughly 400 genotyped donors, approximately 83% fell in the genetic ancestry cluster associated with self-reported Caucasian donors. About 280 gigabases of sequencing data and approximately 85 million unique TCR sequences were included in an early release covering several hundred HLA-typed donors. Besides the first cohort of roughly 700 subjects, a separate validation cohort made up of 120 different subjects was used. Rather than using new phenotypic data, the later analysis identified candidate immune exposures from TCR beta sequences and from how often those sequences occurred across donors. Using immunosequencing, the study profiled T cell repertoires from about 610 subjects and related those repertoires to cytomegalovirus serostatus. A later genetic analysis used genome-wide SNP genotypes for about 60% of the roughly 700 donors, treating that subset as a discovery cohort. Because of strong linkage in the cohort, roughly five DR-DQ haplotypes were treated as single units for association and clustering. Every discovery cohort repertoire had been produced on one sequencing platform. Class I and class II HLA loci were covered by the typing at four-digit resolution. Among about 400 genotyped donors of the cohort, an average of approximately 200,000 unique TCR beta nucleotide sequences was sequenced per donor, of which 15% to 20% were non-productive. An earlier analysis of several hundred of the donors applied high-throughput TCR beta sequencing to assess whether each TCR beta V gene segment acted as functional or pseudogenic. To predict cytomegalovirus infection status, the study combined high-throughput TCR immunosequencing, statistical association of individual TCRs with disease status, and machine learning. The number of typed donors differed by locus: about 620-640 for A, B, C, DRB1 and DQB1; 500 to 550 for DQA1; some 610 for DPA1; and roughly 490 for DPB1. Alongside the repertoire data, information on donor age, sex, ethnicity and CMV serostatus was compiled. General findings and caveats noted by the study authors: According to a later analysis, parvovirus B19, influenza, CMV and Epstein-Barr virus appeared linked to several top co-occurrence clusters. An earlier analysis of around 600 of the donors showed that most TCR beta V segments appeared in productive rearrangements either about 87% or about 30% of the time, which broadly matched IMGT annotations. Most TCR sequences were seen in very few donors, while some public TCRs were found in many individuals. In a later analysis, most CMV-associated TCR beta chains were found to appear HLA-restricted, with HLA associations seemingly driven largely by CMV exposure. Because HLA typing was missing for some donors at each locus, association tests included only the typed subset. Only TCR beta chains were sequenced in this cohort, and the absence of alpha or paired-chain data limited detectable features. A further reported finding was that TCR beta sequences accurately predicted the HLA-A and HLA-B alleles for most subjects in the first cohort. V-gene and J-gene trimming of TCR beta chains was associated with a missense DCLRE1C variant in a later genetic analysis, and the association was replicated in an independent cohort. A later analysis found that HLA-associated TCR beta chains were more clonally expanded and had lower generation probabilities than equally common non-associated chains. According to the authors, the approach could potentially be generalized to other disease states and immunological phenotypes. In vitro tests confirmed that a few of the cytomegalovirus-associated TCR beta chains recognize cytomegalovirus antigens. Presence/absence analyses assumed roughly uniform sequencing depth across donors, an assumption that may not hold. The study listed over 150 TCR beta chains as associated with cytomegalovirus. According to a later genetic analysis, donors in an Asian-associated ancestry cluster had fewer N-insertions in productive TCRs than the roughly 700-donor mean. Specific HLA alleles were associated with over 15,000 TCR beta sequences at a false discovery rate of 0.05 in a later analysis. Immune exposure information for the cohort was limited to CMV serostatus. A cluster of highly shared sequence variants was judged likely to represent a technical artifact of the sequencing pipeline. According to a later analysis, TCR association rates differed among HLA loci, with DRB1 alleles showing the most associated TCRs and HLA-C alleles showing the fewest. Because counts were too low, 15 or so rarely observed V segments, including chromosome 9 orphons, were excluded from the earlier analysis of 500 to 700 of the donors. When HLA alleles, especially DR and DQ, strongly co-occurred, attributing TCR associations to individual alleles was difficult. Correlated functional status among segregating V segments might be attributable to linkage disequilibrium, but an unknown experimental factor could not be ruled out. The classifier was reported to diagnose cytomegalovirus status with high specificity and sensitivity in both the original cohort and the validation cohort.

Notes on this clone: Its antigen remains unidentified. Base quality data are lacking; no much larger clone is found one base away.

The cohort comprised some 700 healthy bone marrow donors. Cohort members were all nominally healthy when sampled, although unrecorded immune exposures were likely present. The donor was CMV seropositive and belonged to the group of 250 to 300 seropositive cohort members. A peripheral blood sample was provided by each donor, and peripheral blood mononuclear cells were used for TCR beta sequencing. The Qiagen DNeasy Blood Extraction Kit was used to extract genomic DNA from the blood cell samples. The method behind the library was the immunoSEQ multiplex PCR assay. For the multiplex PCR, a mixture combining 60 forward primers for TCR Vbeta segments and 13 reverse primers for TCR Jbeta segments was used. The CDR3 region of rearranged TCR beta genes was amplified from genomic DNA with a multiplex PCR assay. On the Illumina HiSeq System, the amplified TCR beta libraries were sequenced as 87-base-pair reads. Processing in the source paper ran as follows. In a later analysis, some 80 million unique TCR beta chains were counted across the roughly 670 repertoires, and roughly 11 million of these chains were shared by at least two donors. Raw reads were error-corrected and collapsed into unique sequences with a nearest-neighbor algorithm that merged closely related sequences to remove PCR and sequencing errors. Alignment of CDR3 sequences to IMGT reference sequences was used to assign V, D and J gene segments. For a sequence to be retained, a match of at least six nucleotides was required to both a V gene segment and a J gene segment. A rearrangement counted as productive if the CDR3 had no stop codons and remained in frame with V and J, and every other rearrangement counted as non-productive. CDR3 was defined by IMGT convention, running from the second conserved V-encoded cysteine to the conserved J-encoded phenylalanine. The earlier analysis of 587 of the donors excluded sequences that lacked an unambiguous match to a single V gene segment. An earlier analysis of 500 to 600 of the donors classified V segments as functional when productive rearrangements were above 56.7% and as segregating when the standard deviation between donors was above 5%. A statistical classification framework was developed to diagnose cytomegalovirus status using the catalog of TCR beta chain sequences. A later analysis assigned V and J genes by comparing TCR nucleotide sequences with IMGT/GENE-DB human TR gene sequences. In a later analysis, CDR3 sequences and most-parsimonious VDJ recombination scenarios were assigned using the TCRdist pipeline. In a later analysis, each TCR beta chain was defined by its CDR3 amino acid sequence together with its V-gene family, and reads lacking a unique V-gene family were excluded. A later analysis removed several hundred highly shared, low-generation-probability nucleotide sequences to deal with suspected cross-contamination and a sequencing artifact. In a later analysis, a clonal expansion index for each public chain was calculated from normalized within-repertoire ranks of inferred template counts. In a later analysis, generation probabilities were computed using a VDJ recombination model fitted to out-of-frame rearrangements, and the results were checked against IGoR. A later analysis scored TCR-TCR, TCR-HLA and TCR-CMV co-occurrence with hypergeometric tests, applying a repertoire-size bias correction to TCR pairs. A later analysis estimated false discovery rates by permuting HLA or CMV assignments 20 times. A later analysis grouped co-occurring TCRs with DBSCAN, adding TCRdist sequence similarity when clustering within HLA-allele-positive subsets. Repertoires with fewer than 30,000 or more than 120,000 public chains, plus five repertoires with anomalous nucleotide sharing, were excluded from co-occurrence clustering. Held by TCRdb, this immuneACCESS table contains in-frame sequences only and omits some clones. Under half of the omission traces to an unresolved V gene where checked; the cause of the rest is unknown. V and J calls and clone size come straight from that table; D and trimming were deduced from the DNA. The sample has some 180,000 clones on record, 70% to 85% of them singletons. The ten top clones hold roughly 3.5% of the sample.

The sequencing sample was made of PBMCs. This sequence was found in a woman aged 55-69 years in good health and CMV-seropositive.

The CDR3 protein sequence reads: CAWRQAEQFF. The DNA sequence is TGTGCCTGGAGACAGGCTGAGCAGTTCTTC. The sequence links TRBV30 to TRBJ2-1, with TRBD1 as a weak D call on 5 bases. The junction carries 6 bases between V and J, which are trimmed by 3 bases and 9 bases respectively. The germline V gene (reference sequence) sets CDR1 to GTSNPN and CDR2 to SVGIG. Its CDR3 holds 10 amino acids, cysteine through phenylalanine. Solely the CDR3 DNA is kept, with 30 bases framed from the first base. Reference TRBV30 and TRBJ2-1 genes cover what lies past the CDR3, so the full variable domain is SQTIHQWPATLVQPVGSPLSLECTVEGTSNPNLYWYRQAAGRGLQLLFYSVGIGQISSEVPQNLSASRPQDRQFILSSKKLLLSDSGFYLCAWRQAEQFFGPGTRLTVL.